The clone carrying this T cell receptor beta chain has more than one count but fewer than ten. Its target is unknown. There are 12 residues in the CDR3. V gave up 3 bases and J gave up 0 bases, with 3 bases separating them. Germline V gives CDR1 SQVTM, CDR2 ANQGSEA. The sample comes from a study of T-cell memory formation after mild COVID-19. The study, taken as a whole, reports: The study found contracting CD4+ clones mainly in CM and EM and contracting CD8+ clones in EMRA.

TCRdb reprocessed the 5' RACE reads with MiXCR, giving one entry per CDR3 protein. The sample lists about 290,000 distinct CDR3 sequences, 15% occurring once. The sequence was collected from a man between 18 and 29 years old who had mild COVID-19 (a few samples of this study predate the infection). Cell type and time point are not known. Sequencing was done on a sample of PBMCs or a T cell subset sorted from them (not recorded which). The V call is TRBV29-1, the J call TRBJ1-3; the D is unclear. The chain's CDR3 is CSVENSGNTIYF. DNA of the CDR3: TGCAGCGTTGAGAACTCTGGAAACACCATATATTTT. Supplemented by reference TRBV29-1 and TRBJ1-3, the full variable domain reads SAVISQKPSRDICQRGTSLTIQCQVDSQVTMMFWYRQQPGQSLTLIATANQGSEATYESGFVIDKFPISRPNLTFSTLTVSNMSPEDSSIYLCSVENSGNTIYFGEGSWLTVV.